This entry lists 21 T cell receptor beta chains sequenced from one sample in a study of prognosis after radiotherapy for stage I lung cancer. From genomic DNA, two-round multiplex PCR was used to amplify TCR beta CDR3. Gene-specific TRBV and TRBJ primers were used in PCR round one. TCRdb processed the multiplex PCR reads anew with MiXCR; each CDR3 protein has one entry. The data contain roughly 25,000 distinct CDR3 sequences, 25% to 30% of them seen just once; the ten biggest clones take up 30% to 45%. The sample in question was PBMCs, obtained before or after stereotactic body radiation therapy (not recorded which). Receptors were obtained from a donor of 50 years or more with non-small cell lung cancer.

In its sample, this clonotype was seen a few times. This chain joins TRBV6-1 and TRBJ1-1; 7 positions match TRBD1. Germline values: CDR1 MNHNS, CDR2 SASEGT. The junction had 5 bases not matched to a gene; V was cut back by 6 bases and J by 4 bases. The CDR3 is made up of 13 amino acids. CDR3 in amino acids: CASRYRGVTEAFF. The DNA for the CDR3 is TGTGCCAGCAGATACAGGGGTGTCACTGAAGCTTTCTTT.

This clonotype was counted many times. A read error may produce the germline difference seen at one junction end. V gene TRBV7-7 combines with J gene TRBJ2-5; D might be TRBD1 (5 bases). The CDR3 has 13 residues. Germline CDR1 is SSHAT and CDR2 is FNYEAQ (reference sequence). CDR3 sequence (DNA): TGTGCTAGCAGCTTCTCCAGGGAAGAGACCCAGTACTTC. Translating gives CASSFSREETQYF.

This clonotype has ten or more counts. The genes are TRBV27 and TRBJ1-6; D unresolved. V lost 3 bases and J 7 bases, leaving 13 bases between the germline ends. The CDR3 sequence is 15 residues long. Germline V gene sequence: CDR1 MNHEY, CDR2 SMNVEV (reference sequence). Here the CDR3 reads CASSFGRAENSPLHF. CDR3 DNA: TGTGCCAGCAGTTTTGGTAGGGCGGAAAATTCACCCCTCCACTTT.

The chain links TRBV24-1 to TRBJ1-2, with TRBD1 matching over 11 bases. With 6 bases clipped from V and 8 bases from J, the junction kept 16 bases outside the gene matches. There are 17 residues in the CDR3. Looked up from germline, CDR1 is KGHDR and CDR2 is SFDVKD. CDR3 protein: CATSHWDRGSRLAGYTF. The CDR3 nucleotides are TGTGCCACCAGTCACTGGGACAGGGGGTCCCGGTTGGCAGGCTACACCTTC.

About this clonotype: A much larger clone differs by one base, so this may be a read error. The rearrangement joins TRBV29-1 to TRBJ1-5; the match to TRBD1 covers 7 bases. The CDR3 spans 13 residues. Germline-derived CDR1 and CDR2 are SQVTM and ANQGSEA. CDR3: CSVGQGGDHPQHF. In DNA form, the CDR3 reads TGCAGCGTTGGACAGGGAGGCGATCATCCCCAGCATTTT.

This clonotype appeared many times. This rearrangement joins TRBV6-1 to TRBJ1-1; 7 nucleotides agree with TRBD1. The CDR3 length is 13 residues. Looked up from germline, CDR1 is MNHNS and CDR2 is SASEGT. Trimming took 6 bases from V and 3 from J; bases not matched to a gene: 4. The CDR3 reads CASSLQGYTEAFF. The CDR3 DNA reads TGTGCCAGCAGCTTACAGGGGTACACTGAAGCTTTCTTT.

This clonotype was observed many times. The J gene is TRBJ1-1, the V gene TRBV5-1; no clear D gene. Germline V gene sequence: CDR1 SGHRS, CDR2 YFSETQ. CDR3 length equals 13 residues. V lost 5 bases and J 5 bases, leaving 13 bases between the germline ends. CDR3 DNA sequence: TGCGCCAGCAGTTTAAGCCGCTTAACTGAAGCTTTCTTT. It translates to CASSLSRLTEAFF.

This clonotype was recorded many times. The genes are TRBV9 and TRBJ2-3; 8 bases match TRBD1. Germline V lookup: CDR1 SGDLS, CDR2 YYNGEE. J gave up 6 bases and V 0 bases, and 3 bases lay outside the gene matches. The CDR3 is 14 amino acids. The CDR3 DNA reads as TGTGCCAGCAGCGTAGGGCAGGGGGCTGATACGCAGTATTTT. This translates into CASSVGQGADTQYF.

Comment on this clonotype: Sequence at one end of the junction differs from germline and may be a read error. The chain couples TRBV12-3 or TRBV12-4 to TRBJ2-7; 7 nucleotides agree with TRBD1. The CDR3 has 14 amino acids. Here the CDR3 reads CASSLMGQSYEHYF. The CDR3 DNA reads TGTGCCAGCAGTTTAATGGGACAGTCCTACGAGCATTACTTC.

This clonotype was found many times. The rearrangement links TRBV19 to TRBJ2-1; TRBD2 matches at 8 bases. This CDR3 has 13 amino acids. CDR1 and CDR2 (germline): LNHDA, SQIVND (reference sequence). J gave up 8 bases and V 1 base, and 1 base lay outside the gene matches. CDR3 DNA sequence: TGTGCCAGTAGTATAGGACTAGCGTATGAGCAGTTCTTC. Translation gives CASSIGLAYEQFF.

This clonotype was picked up many times. This chain joins TRBV2 and TRBJ1-2; no clear D. Trimming removed 6 bases at V and 7 bases at J, with 15 bases between. This CDR3 spans 13 amino acids. Germline-derived CDR1 and CDR2 are SNHLY and FYNNEI. CDR3 coding DNA: TGTGCCAGCAGCTACCGGGAGGGCCGTGGCTACACCTTC. Residues: CASSYREGRGYTF. Full variable domain (rest looked up from reference TRBV2 and TRBJ1-2): EPEVTQTPSHQVTQMGQEVILRCVPISNHLYFYWYRQILGQKVEFLVSFYNNEISEKSEIFDDQFSVERPDGSNFTLKIRSTKLEDSAMYFCASSYREGRGYTFGSGTRLTVV.

This clonotype was seen a handful of times. The chain joins TRBV12-3 or TRBV12-4 to TRBJ2-7; no clear D. The CDR3 is made up of 13 amino acids. Trimming took off 2 bases at V and 2 bases at J, with 7 bases between the two ends. CDR3 in amino acids: CASSLSLPYEQYF. Written as DNA, the CDR3 is TGTGCCAGCAGTTTAAGTCTTCCCTACGAGCAGTACTTC.

This clonotype was seen many times. This chain links TRBV28 with TRBJ1-2; D is undetermined. Trimming stripped 2 bases from V and 5 bases from J, with 12 bases between. The CDR3 totals 14 residues. Germline assignment: CDR1 MDHEN and CDR2 SYDVKM. The chain's CDR3 is CASSLNGQVYGYTF. In DNA form, the CDR3 reads TGTGCCAGCAGTTTAAATGGGCAGGTTTATGGCTACACCTTC.

This clonotype has a count of ten or more. The chain has TRBV11-1 and TRBJ1-1; D is unclear. The CDR3 is 15 residues long. The germline V gene has CDR1 SGHAT and CDR2 FQDESV (reference sequence). Between the trimmed V and J ends, which lost 0 bases and 1 base, there was a span of 9 bases. The CDR3, as DNA: TGTGCCAGCAGCTTAGCAACGGGTCCGAACACTGAAGCTTTCTTT. Residues: CASSLATGPNTEAFF.

Concerning this clonotype itself: A single base separates this from a much larger clone, so it may be a read error. The chain has TRBV9 and TRBJ1-2, with 7 bases aligning to TRBD1. CDR1 is SGDLS and CDR2 is YYNGEE in the germline V gene. This CDR3 region has 14 residues. V lost 4 bases to trimming and J lost 7 bases; unmatched junction nucleotides: 10. CDR3 in DNA: TGTGCCAGCAGCTCGGGACAGCGGACGGCTGGCTACACCTTC. This codes for CASSSGQRTAGYTF. Looking up the rest from reference TRBV9 and TRBJ1-2 gives the full variable domain: DSGVTQTPKHLITATGQRVTLRCSPRSGDLSVYWYQQSLDQGLQFLIQYYNGEERAKGNILERFSAQQFPDLHSELNLSSLELGDSALYFCASSSGQRTAGYTFGSGTRLTVV.

This clonotype was picked up many times. This rearrangement joins TRBV5-8 to TRBJ1-5; D call uncertain. This CDR3 spans 15 amino acids. Germline assignment: CDR1 SGHTS and CDR2 YDEGEE. Trimming took 4 bases from V and 4 from J, leaving 15 bases between them. The CDR3, as DNA: TGTGCCAGCAGCCTCGGACTTGGAAAAAATCAGCCCCAGCATTTT. Amino acid sequence: CASSLGLGKNQPQHF.

V gene TRBV11-2 combines with J gene TRBJ2-2; no clear D gene. Germline CDR1 and CDR2: SGHAT and FQNNGV. This CDR3 spans 13 amino acids. Trimming removed 5 bases at V and 10 bases at J, with 14 bases between. The CDR3 sequence: CASSRHACAELFF. The CDR3 bases are TGTGCCAGCAGCCGACATGCCTGCGCGGAGCTGTTTTTT.

This clonotype has a count of ten or more. The chain links TRBV11-3 to TRBJ1-4, with 9 bases aligning to TRBD1. CDR1 and CDR2 (germline): SGHNT, YENEEA. The CDR3 has 16 residues. V was pared by 4 bases and J by 8 bases, with 11 bases of the junction left unmatched. The CDR3 nucleotides are TGTGCCAGCAGCTCCAAGGGACAGGGTCGAACCGAAAAACTGTTTTTT. Translation: CASSSKGQGRTEKLFF.

This clonotype has ten or more counts. Here the CDR3 DNA reads TGTGCCAGCAGTTTTGCGGGAGGGGAGGTGTACTTC. It translates to CASSFAGGEVYF. The rearrangement links TRBV28 to TRBJ2-7, with 9 bases lining up with TRBD2. The germline gives CDR1 MDHEN, CDR2 SYDVKM. The J segment lost 12 bases and the V segment lost 3 bases, leaving 6 bases of the junction unmatched. The CDR3 totals 12 residues. Full variable domain (remainder filled in from reference TRBV28 and TRBJ2-7): DVKVTQSSRYLVKRTGEKVFLECVQDMDHENMFWYRQDPGLGLRLIYFSYDVKMKEKGDIPEGYSVSREKKERFSLILESASTNQTSMYLCASSFAGGEVYFGPGTRLTVT.

Of note for this clonotype: A much larger clone sits a single nucleotide away, making a read error possible. The rearrangement uses TRBV3-1 and TRBJ1-2; D remains unclear. CDR1 LGHDT and CDR2 YNNKEL come from the germline V gene (reference sequence). This CDR3 has 14 residues. V was clipped by 1 base and J by 5 bases, with 11 bases between them. The CDR3 region has the DNA TGTGCCAGCAGCCAAGTCGACGCAGTGTATGGCTACACCTTC. Translated: CASSQVDAVYGYTF.

This rearrangement joins TRBV18 to TRBJ2-1; TRBD2 matches 10 bases. The trim removed 0 bases at V and 12 bases at J, leaving 8 bases unmatched. Germline values: CDR1 KGHSH, CDR2 LQKENI. CDR3 length equals 15 residues. In nucleotides, the CDR3 is TGTGCCAGCTCACCACCGAATAGCGGGAGGCCCTGGCAGTTCTTC. This translates into CASSPPNSGRPWQFF. Looking up the rest from reference TRBV18 and TRBJ2-1 gives the full variable domain: NAGVMQNPRHLVRRRGQEARLRCSPMKGHSHVYWYRQLPEEGLKFMVYLQKENIIDESGMPKERFSAEFPKEGPSILRIQQVVRGDSAAYFCASSPPNSGRPWQFFGPGTRLTVL.